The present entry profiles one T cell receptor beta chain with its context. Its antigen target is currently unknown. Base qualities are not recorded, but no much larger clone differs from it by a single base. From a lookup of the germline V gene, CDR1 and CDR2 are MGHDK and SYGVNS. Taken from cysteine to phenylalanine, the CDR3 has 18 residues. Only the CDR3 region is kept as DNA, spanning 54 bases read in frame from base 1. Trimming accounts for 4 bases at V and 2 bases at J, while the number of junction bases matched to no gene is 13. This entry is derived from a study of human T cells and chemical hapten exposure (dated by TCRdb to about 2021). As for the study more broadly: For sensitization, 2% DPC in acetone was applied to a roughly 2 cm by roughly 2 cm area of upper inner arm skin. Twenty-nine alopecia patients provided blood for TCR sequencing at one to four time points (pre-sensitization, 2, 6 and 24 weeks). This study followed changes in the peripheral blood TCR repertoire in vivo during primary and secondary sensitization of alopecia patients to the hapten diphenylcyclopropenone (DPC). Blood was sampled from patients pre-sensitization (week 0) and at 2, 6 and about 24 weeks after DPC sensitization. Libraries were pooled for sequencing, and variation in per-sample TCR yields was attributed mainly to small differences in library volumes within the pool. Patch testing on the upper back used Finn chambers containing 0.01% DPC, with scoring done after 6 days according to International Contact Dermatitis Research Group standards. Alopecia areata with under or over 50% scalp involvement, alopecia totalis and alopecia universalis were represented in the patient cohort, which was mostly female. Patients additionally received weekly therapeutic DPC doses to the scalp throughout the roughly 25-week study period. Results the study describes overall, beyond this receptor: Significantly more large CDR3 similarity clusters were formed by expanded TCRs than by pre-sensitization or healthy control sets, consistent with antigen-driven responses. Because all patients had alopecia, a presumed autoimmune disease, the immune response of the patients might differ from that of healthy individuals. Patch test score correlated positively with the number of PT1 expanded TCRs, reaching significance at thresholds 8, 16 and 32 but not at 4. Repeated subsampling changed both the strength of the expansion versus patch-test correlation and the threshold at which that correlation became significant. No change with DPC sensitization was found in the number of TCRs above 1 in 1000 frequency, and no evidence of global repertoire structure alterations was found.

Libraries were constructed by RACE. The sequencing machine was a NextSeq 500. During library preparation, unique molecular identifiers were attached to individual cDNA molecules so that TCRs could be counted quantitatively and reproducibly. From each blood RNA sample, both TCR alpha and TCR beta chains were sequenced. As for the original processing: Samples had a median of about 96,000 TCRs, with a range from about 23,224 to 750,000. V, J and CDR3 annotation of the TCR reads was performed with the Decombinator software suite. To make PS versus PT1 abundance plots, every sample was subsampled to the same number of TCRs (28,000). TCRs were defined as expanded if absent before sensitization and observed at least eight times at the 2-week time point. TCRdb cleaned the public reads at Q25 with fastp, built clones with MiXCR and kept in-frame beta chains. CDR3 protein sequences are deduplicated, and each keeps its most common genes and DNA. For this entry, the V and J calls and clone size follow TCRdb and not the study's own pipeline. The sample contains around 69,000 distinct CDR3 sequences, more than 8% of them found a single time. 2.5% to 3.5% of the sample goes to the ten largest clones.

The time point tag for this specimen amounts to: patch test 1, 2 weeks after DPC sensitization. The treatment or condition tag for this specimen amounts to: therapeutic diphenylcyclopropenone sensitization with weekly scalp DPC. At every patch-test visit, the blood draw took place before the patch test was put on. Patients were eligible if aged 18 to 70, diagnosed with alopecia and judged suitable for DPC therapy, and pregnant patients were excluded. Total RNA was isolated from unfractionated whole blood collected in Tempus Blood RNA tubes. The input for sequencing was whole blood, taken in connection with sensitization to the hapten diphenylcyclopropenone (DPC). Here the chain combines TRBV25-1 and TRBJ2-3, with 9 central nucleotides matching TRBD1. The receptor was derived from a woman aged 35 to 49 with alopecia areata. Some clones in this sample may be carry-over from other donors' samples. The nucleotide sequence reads TGTGCCAGCAGTGCCGTCCCGGGACAGGGACAGCTCACAGATACGCAGTATTTT. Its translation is CASSAVPGQGQLTDTQYF.